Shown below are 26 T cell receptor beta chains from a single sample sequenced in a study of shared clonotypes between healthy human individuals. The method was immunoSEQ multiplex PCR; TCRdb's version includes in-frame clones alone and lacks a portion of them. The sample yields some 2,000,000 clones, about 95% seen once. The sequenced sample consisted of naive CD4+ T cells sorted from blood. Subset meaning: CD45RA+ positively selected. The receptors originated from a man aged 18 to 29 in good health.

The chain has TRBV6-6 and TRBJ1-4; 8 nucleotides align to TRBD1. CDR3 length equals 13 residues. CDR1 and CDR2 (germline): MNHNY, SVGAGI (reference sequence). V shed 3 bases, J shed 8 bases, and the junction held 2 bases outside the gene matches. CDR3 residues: CASSYTGGEKLFF. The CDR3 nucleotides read TGTGCCAGCAGTTATACAGGGGGAGAAAAACTGTTTTTT.

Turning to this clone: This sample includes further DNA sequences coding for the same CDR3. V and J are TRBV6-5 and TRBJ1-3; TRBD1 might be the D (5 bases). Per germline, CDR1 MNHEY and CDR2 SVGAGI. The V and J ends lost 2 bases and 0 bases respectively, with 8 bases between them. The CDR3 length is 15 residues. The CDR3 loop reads CASSYGGSSGNTIYF. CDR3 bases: TGTGCCAGCAGTTACGGGGGGAGCTCTGGAAACACCATATATTTT.

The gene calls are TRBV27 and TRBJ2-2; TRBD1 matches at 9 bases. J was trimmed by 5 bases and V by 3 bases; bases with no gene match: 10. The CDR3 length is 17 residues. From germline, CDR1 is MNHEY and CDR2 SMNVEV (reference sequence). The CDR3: CASSFYGTGTATGELFF. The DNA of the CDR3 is TGTGCCAGCAGTTTTTACGGGACAGGGACGGCGACCGGGGAGCTGTTTTTT.

The CDR3, as DNA: TGTGCCAGCAGCTTAGACCCGAGCAGCCACTATGGCTACACCTTC. This gives the protein CASSLDPSSHYGYTF. The chain has TRBV7-2 and TRBJ1-2; D not certain. Trimming cost V 1 base and J 3 bases, with 12 bases left between them. CDR3 length equals 15 residues. Germline V CDR1 and CDR2: SGHTA, FQGNSA.

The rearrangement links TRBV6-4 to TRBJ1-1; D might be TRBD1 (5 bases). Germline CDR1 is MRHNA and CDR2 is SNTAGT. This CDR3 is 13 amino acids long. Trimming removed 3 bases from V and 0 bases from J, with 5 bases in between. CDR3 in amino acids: CASSETVNTEAFF. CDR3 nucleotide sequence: TGTGCCAGCAGTGAGACAGTGAACACTGAAGCTTTCTTT.

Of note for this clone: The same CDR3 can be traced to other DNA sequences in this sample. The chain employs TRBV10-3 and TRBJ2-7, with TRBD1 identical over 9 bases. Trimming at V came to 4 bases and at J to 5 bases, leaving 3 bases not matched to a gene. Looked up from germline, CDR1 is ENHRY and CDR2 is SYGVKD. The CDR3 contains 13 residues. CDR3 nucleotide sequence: TGTGCCATCAGTGGACAGGGGGTTGACGAGCAGTACTTC. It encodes CAISGQGVDEQYF.

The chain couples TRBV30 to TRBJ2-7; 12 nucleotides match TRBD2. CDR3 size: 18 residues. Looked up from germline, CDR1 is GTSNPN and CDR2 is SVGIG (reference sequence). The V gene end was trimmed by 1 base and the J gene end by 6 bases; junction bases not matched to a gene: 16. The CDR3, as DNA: TGTGCCTGGAGTGGTAGGACTAGCGGGATCCCACCGCCCCGCGAGCAGTACTTC. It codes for CAWSGRTSGIPPPREQYF.

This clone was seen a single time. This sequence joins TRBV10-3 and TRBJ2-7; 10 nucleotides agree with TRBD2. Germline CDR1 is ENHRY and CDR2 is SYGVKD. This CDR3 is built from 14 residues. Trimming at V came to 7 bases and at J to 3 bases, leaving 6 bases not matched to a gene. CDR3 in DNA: TGTGCCATCATCCTTAGCGGGAGGAGCTACGAGCAGTACTTC. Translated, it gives CAIILSGRSYEQYF.

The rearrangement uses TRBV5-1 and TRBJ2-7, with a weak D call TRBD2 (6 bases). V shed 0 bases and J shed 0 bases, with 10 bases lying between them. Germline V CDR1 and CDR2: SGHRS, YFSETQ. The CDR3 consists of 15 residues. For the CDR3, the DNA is TGCGCCAGCAGCTTGGCCGGGAGTAACTCCTACGAGCAGTACTTC. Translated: CASSLAGSNSYEQYF.

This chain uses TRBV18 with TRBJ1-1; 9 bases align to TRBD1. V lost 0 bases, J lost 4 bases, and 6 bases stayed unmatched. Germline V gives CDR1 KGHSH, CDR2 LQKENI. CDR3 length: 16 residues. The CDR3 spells CASSPPVNRGLTEAFF. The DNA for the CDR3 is TGTGCCAGCTCACCACCGGTAAACAGGGGGCTCACTGAAGCTTTCTTT.

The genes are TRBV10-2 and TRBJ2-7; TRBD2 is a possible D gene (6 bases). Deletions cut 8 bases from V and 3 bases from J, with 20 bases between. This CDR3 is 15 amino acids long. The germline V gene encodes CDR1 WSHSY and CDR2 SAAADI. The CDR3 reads CASPLGAGTLYEQYF. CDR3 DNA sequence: TGCGCCAGCCCCCTTGGAGCGGGCACCCTCTACGAGCAGTACTTC.

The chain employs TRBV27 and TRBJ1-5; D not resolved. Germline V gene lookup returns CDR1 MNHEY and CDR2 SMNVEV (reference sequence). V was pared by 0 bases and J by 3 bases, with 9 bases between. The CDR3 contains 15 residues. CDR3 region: CASSLSGVTNQPQHF. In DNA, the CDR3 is TGTGCCAGCAGTTTATCTGGAGTTACCAATCAGCCCCAGCATTTT.

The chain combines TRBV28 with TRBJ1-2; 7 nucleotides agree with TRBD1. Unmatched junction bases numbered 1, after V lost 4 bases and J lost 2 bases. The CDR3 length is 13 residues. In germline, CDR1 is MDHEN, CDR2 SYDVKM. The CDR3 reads CASSWDRNYGYTF. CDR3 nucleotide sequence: TGTGCCAGCAGTTGGGACAGAAACTATGGCTACACCTTC.

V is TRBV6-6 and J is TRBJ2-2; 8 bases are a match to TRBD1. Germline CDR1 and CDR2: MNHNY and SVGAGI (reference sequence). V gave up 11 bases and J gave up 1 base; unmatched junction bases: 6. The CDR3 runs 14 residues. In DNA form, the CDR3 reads TGTGCCGGTTCGGGGACAGGGAACACCGGGGAGCTGTTTTTT. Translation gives CAGSGTGNTGELFF.

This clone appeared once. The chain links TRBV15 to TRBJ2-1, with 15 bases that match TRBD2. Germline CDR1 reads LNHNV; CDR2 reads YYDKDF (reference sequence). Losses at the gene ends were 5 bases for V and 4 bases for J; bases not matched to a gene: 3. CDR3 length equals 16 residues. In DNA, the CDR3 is TGTGCCACCAGCGTGGGACTAGCGGGGGGATACAATGAGCAGTTCTTC. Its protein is CATSVGLAGGYNEQFF.

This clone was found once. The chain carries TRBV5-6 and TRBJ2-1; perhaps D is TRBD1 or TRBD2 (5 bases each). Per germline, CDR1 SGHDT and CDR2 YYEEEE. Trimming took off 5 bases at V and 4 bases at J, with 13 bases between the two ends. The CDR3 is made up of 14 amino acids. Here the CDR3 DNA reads TGTGCCAGCAGTGCTTGGGGACGGTACAATGAGCAGTTCTTC. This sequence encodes CASSAWGRYNEQFF.

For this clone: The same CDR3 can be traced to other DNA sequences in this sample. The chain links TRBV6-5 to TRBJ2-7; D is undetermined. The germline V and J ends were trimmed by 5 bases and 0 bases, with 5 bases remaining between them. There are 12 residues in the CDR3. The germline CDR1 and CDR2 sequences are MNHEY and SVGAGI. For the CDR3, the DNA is TGTGCCAGCAGTAGAGGCTCCTACGAGCAGTACTTC. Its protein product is CASSRGSYEQYF.

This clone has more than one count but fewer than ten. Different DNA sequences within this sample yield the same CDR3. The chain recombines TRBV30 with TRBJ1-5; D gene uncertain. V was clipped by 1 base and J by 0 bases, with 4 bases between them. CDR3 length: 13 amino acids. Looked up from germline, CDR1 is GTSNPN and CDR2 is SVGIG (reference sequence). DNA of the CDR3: TGTGCCTGGAGTGCGAATAGCAATCAGCCCCAGCATTTT. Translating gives CAWSANSNQPQHF.

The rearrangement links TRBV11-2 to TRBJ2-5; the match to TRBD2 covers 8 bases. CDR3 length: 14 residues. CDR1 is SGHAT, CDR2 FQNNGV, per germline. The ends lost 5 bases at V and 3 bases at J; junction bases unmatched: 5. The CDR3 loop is CASSPGGVKETQYF. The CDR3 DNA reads TGTGCCAGCAGCCCCGGGGGGGTAAAAGAGACCCAGTACTTC.

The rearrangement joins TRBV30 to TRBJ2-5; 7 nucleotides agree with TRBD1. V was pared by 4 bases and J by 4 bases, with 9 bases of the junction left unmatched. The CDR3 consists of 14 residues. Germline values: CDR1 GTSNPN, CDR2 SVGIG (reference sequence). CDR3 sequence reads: CAWTDRVGGETQYF. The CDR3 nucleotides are TGTGCCTGGACCGACAGGGTCGGAGGAGAGACCCAGTACTTC.

The CDR3 nucleotides read TGTGCCAGCAGCTCCGTCACAGGGGGCGGCTATGGCTACACCTTC. This sequence encodes CASSSVTGGGYGYTF. This chain uses TRBV7-8 with TRBJ1-2, with 9 bases that match TRBD1. The germline V gene has CDR1 SGHVS and CDR2 FQNEAQ. CDR3 size: 15 residues. Trimming took 4 bases from V and 4 from J; bases not matched to a gene: 7. Drawing the rest from reference TRBV7-8 and TRBJ1-2, the complete variable domain is GAGVSQSPRYKVAKRGQDVALRCDPISGHVSLFWYQQALGQGPEFLTYFQNEAQLDKSGLPSDRFFAERPEGSVSTLKIQRTQQEDSAVYLCASSSVTGGGYGYTFGSGTRLTVV.

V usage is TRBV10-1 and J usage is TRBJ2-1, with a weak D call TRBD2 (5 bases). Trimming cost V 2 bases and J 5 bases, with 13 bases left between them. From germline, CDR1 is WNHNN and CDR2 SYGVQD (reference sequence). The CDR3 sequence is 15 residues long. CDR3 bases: TGCGCCAGCAGTGAGCGGCTCGGGAACCACAATGAGCAGTTCTTC. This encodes CASSERLGNHNEQFF.

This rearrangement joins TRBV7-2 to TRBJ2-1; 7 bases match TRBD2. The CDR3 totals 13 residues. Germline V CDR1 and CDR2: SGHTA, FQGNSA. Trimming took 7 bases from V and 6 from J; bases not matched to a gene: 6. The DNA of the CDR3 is TGTGCCAGCACCGGATCGGGGGGCAATGAGCAGTTCTTC. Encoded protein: CASTGSGGNEQFF.

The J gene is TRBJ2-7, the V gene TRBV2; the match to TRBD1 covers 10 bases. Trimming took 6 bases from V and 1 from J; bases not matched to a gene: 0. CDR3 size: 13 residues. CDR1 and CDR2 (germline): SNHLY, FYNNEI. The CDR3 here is CASRGQGSYEQYF. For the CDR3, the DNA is TGTGCCAGCAGGGGACAGGGGTCCTACGAGCAGTACTTC.

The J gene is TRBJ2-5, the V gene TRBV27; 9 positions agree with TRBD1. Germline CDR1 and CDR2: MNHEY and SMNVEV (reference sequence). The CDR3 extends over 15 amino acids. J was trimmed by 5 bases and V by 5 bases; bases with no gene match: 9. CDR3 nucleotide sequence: TGTGCCAGCAGTAGGACAGGGGCTGTTGTTGAGACCCAGTACTTC. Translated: CASSRTGAVVETQYF.

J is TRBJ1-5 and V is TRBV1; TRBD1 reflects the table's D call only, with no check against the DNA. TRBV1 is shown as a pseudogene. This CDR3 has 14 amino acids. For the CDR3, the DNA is TGCACCAGCAGCCCCGACAGGGGGCATCAGCCCCAGCATTTT. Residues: CTSSPDRGHQPQHF.